The present TCR beta chain was sequenced within a study of shared clonotypes between healthy human individuals. Germline V gene lookup returns CDR1 SGHTA and CDR2 FQGNSA. There are 11 residues in the CDR3. V was cut by 5 bases and J by 10 bases, with 9 bases left in between. The authors loaded 200 ng DNA, 30,000 to 35,000 T cell genomes, into sorted-subset replicate PCRs. The data were produced by immunoSEQ multiplex PCR, yet TCRdb's version contains in-frame clones alone and is incomplete. This sample has roughly 2.4 million clones, with more than 90% found just once. The rearrangement uses TRBV7-2 and TRBJ2-1; D tentatively fits TRBD1 or TRBD2 (6 bases each). The sample consisted of naive CD4+ T cells sorted from blood. As for subset: CD45RA+ positively selected. This receptor was taken from a man aged 18-30 years in good health. CDR3: CASSAGQEQFF. Written as DNA, the CDR3 is TGTGCCAGCAGCGCGGGACAAGAGCAGTTCTTC.